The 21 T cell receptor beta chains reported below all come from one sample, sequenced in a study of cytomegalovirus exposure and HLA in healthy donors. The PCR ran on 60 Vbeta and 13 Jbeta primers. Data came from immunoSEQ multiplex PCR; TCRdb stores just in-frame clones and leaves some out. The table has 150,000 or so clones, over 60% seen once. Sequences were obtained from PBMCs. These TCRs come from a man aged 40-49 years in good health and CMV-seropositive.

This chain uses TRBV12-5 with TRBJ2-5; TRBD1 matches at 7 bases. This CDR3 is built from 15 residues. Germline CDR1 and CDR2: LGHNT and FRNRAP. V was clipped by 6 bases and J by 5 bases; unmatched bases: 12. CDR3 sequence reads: CASGPGGTAAETQYF. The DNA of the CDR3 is TGTGCTAGTGGACCAGGGGGTACTGCTGCGGAGACCCAGTACTTC. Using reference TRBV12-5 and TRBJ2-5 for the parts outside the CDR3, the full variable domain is DARVTQTPRHKVTEMGQEVTMRCQPILGHNTVFWYRQTMMQGLELLAYFRNRAPLDDSGMPKDRFSAEMPDATLATLKIQPSEPRDSAVYFCASGPGGTAAETQYFGPGTRLLVL.

CDR3 loop: CASSEHWNTEAFF. The DNA of the CDR3 is TGTGCCAGCAGTGAACATTGGAACACTGAAGCTTTCTTT. V is TRBV6-1 and J is TRBJ1-1; D uncertain. The CDR3 is 13 amino acids. Trimming took off 2 bases at V and 1 base at J, with 5 bases between the two ends. Per germline, CDR1 MNHNS and CDR2 SASEGT.

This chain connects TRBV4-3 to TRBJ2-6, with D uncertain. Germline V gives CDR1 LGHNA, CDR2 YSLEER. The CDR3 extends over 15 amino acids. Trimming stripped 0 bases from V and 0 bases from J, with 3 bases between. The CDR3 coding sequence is TGCGCCAGCAGCCAAGATCTCTCTGGGGCCAACGTCCTGACTTTC. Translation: CASSQDLSGANVLTF.

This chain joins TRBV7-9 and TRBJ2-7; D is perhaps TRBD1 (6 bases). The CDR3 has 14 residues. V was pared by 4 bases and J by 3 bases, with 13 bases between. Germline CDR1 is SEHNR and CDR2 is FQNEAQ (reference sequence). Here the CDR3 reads CASSSQGFHYEQYF. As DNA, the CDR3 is TGTGCCAGCAGCTCCCAGGGGTTCCACTACGAGCAGTACTTC.

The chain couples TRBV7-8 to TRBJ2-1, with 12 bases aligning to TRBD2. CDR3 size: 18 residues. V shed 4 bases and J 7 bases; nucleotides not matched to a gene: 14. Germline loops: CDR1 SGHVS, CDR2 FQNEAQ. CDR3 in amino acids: CASSYPVGLAGPINEQFF. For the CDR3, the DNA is TGTGCCAGCAGCTATCCGGTGGGACTAGCGGGCCCCATAAATGAGCAGTTCTTC.

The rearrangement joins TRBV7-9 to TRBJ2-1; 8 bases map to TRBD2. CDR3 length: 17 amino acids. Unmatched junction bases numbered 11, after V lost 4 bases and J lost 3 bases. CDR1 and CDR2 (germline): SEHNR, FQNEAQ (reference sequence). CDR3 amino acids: CASSSRGIAGIYNEQFF. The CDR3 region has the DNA TGTGCCAGCAGCTCGCGGGGCATAGCGGGGATCTACAATGAGCAGTTCTTC. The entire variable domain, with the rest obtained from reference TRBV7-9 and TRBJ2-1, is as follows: DTGVSQNPRHKITKRGQNVTFRCDPISEHNRLYWYRQTLGQGPEFLTYFQNEAQLEKSRLLSDRFSAERPKGSFSTLEIQRTEQGDSAMYLCASSSRGIAGIYNEQFFGPGTRLTVL.

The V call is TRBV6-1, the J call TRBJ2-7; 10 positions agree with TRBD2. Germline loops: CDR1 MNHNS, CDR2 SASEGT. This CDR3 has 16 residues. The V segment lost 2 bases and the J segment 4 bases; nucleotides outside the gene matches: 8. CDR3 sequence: CASSEHIAGGGYEQYF. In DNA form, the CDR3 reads TGTGCCAGCAGTGAACACATAGCGGGAGGTGGGTACGAGCAGTACTTC.

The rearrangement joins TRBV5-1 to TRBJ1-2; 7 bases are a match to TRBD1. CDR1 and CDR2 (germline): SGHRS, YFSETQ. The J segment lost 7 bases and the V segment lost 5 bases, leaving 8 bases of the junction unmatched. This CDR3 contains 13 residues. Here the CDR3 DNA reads TGCGCCAGCAGTGATGACAGGGCCGGTGGCTACACCTTC. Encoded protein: CASSDDRAGGYTF.

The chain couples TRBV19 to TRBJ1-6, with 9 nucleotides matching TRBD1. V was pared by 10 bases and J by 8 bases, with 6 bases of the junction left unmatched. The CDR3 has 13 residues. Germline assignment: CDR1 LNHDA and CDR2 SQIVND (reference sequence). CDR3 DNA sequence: TGTGCCACCGCCTGGGACAGGGATTCACCCCTCCACTTT. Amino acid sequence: CATAWDRDSPLHF.

The DNA of the CDR3 is TGCGCCAGCAGCCGGGGGCCGCAAGAGACCCAGTACTTC. This gives the protein CASSRGPQETQYF. The chain has TRBV4-3 and TRBJ2-5; maybe TRBD1 (6 bases). Between the trimmed V and J ends, which lost 4 bases and 2 bases, there was a span of 8 bases. The germline V gene encodes CDR1 LGHNA and CDR2 YSLEER. The CDR3 sequence is 13 residues long.

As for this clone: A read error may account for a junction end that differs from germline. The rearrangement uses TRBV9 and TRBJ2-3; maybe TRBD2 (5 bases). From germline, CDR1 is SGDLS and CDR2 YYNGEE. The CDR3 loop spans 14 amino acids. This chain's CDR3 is CASSVGLNTDTQYF. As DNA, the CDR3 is TGTGCCAGCAGTGTAGGACTGAACACAGATACGCAGTATTTT.

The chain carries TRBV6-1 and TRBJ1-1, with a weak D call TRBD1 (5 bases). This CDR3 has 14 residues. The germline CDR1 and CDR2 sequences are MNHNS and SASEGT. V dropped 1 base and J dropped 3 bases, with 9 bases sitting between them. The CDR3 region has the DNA TGTGCCAGCAGTGAAGGGGGCAGGGACACTGAAGCTTTCTTT. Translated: CASSEGGRDTEAFF.

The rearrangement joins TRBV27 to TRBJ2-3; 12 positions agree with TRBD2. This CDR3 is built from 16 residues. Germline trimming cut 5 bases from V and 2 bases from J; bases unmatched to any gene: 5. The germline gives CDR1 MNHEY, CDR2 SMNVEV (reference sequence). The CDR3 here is CASSPRLAGATDTQYF. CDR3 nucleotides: TGTGCCAGCAGTCCACGACTAGCGGGAGCCACAGATACGCAGTATTTT.

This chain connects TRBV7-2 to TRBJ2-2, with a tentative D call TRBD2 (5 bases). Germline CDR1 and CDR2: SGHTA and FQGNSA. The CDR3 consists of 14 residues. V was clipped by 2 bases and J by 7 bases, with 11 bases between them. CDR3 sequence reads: CASSLSGCGGELFF. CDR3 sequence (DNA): TGTGCCAGCAGCTTATCGGGGTGTGGCGGGGAGCTGTTTTTT. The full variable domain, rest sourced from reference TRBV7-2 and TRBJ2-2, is GAGVSQSPSNKVTEKGKDVELRCDPISGHTALYWYRQSLGQGLEFLIYFQGNSAPDKSGLPSDRFSAERTGGSVSTLTIQRTQQEDSAVYLCASSLSGCGGELFFGEGSRLTVL.

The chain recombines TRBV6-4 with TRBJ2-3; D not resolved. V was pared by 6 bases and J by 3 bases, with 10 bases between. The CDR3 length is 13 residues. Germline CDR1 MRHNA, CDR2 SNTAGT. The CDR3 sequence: CASRDARTDTQYF. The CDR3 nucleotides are TGTGCCAGCAGGGATGCTAGGACAGATACGCAGTATTTT.

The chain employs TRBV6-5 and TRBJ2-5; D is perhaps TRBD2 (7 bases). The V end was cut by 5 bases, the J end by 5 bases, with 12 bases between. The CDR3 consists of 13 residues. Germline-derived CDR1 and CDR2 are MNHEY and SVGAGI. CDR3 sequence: CASSRGGAETQYF. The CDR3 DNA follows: TGTGCCAGCAGTAGGGGGGGCGCGGAGACCCAGTACTTC.

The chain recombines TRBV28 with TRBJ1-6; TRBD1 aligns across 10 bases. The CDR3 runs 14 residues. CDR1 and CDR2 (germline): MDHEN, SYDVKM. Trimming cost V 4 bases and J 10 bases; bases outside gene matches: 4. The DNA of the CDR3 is TGTGCCAGCAGTTCCATGACAGGGGGCTCACCCCTCCACTTT. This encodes CASSSMTGGSPLHF.

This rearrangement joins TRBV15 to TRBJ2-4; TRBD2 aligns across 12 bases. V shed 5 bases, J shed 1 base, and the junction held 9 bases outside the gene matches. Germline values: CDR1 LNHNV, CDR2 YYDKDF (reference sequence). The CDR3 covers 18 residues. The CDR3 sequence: CATSLRTSGELAKNIQYF. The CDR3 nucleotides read TGTGCCACCAGCTTACGGACTAGCGGGGAGTTGGCCAAAAACATTCAGTACTTC.

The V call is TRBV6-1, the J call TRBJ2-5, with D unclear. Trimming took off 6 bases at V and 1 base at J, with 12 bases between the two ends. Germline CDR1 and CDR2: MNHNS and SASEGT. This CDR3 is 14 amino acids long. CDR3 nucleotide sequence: TGTGCCAGCAGCGATCAGGCCATCCAAGAGACCCAGTACTTC. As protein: CASSDQAIQETQYF.

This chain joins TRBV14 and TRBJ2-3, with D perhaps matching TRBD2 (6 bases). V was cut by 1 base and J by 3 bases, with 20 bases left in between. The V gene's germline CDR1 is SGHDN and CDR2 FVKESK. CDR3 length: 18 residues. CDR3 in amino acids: CASSQGPGVAERTDTQYF. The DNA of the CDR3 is TGTGCCAGCAGCCAAGGACCGGGAGTAGCGGAGCGAACAGATACGCAGTATTTT.

The CDR3 is CATSAGLQETQYF. The CDR3 DNA reads as TGTGCCACCAGCGCCGGGTTACAAGAGACCCAGTACTTC. The chain joins TRBV15 to TRBJ2-5; D ambiguous. V lost 5 bases to trimming and J lost 2 bases, with 9 bases between them. The CDR3 is 13 amino acids. Germline CDR1 reads LNHNV; CDR2 reads YYDKDF (reference sequence). Drawing the rest from reference TRBV15 and TRBJ2-5, the complete variable domain is DAMVIQNPRYQVTQFGKPVTLSCSQTLNHNVMYWYQQKSSQAPKLLFHYYDKDFNNEADTPDNFQSRRPNTSFCFLDIRSPGLGDTAMYLCATSAGLQETQYFGPGTRLLVL.